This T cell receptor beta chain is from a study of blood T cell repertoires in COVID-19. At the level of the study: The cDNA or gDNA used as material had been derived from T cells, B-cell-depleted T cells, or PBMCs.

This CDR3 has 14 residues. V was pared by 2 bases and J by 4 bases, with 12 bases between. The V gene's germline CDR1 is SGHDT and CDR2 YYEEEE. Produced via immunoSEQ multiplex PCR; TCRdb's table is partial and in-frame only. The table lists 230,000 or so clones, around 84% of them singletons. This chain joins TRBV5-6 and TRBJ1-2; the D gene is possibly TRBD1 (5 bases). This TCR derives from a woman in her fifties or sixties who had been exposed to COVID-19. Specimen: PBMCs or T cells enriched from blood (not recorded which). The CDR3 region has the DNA TGTGCCAGCAGCTTTCGGGGGACGGGCTATGGCTACACCTTC. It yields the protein CASSFRGTGYGYTF.